This TCR beta chain is from a study of response to subunit inactivated influenza vaccine. General study results and limits: Only a handful of new T cells, the authors suggested, are recruited with each seasonal influenza vaccination.

Points on this clonotype: Its matching antigen is unknown.

TCRdb called the RT-PCR reads again in MiXCR, with one record for every CDR3 protein. The sample includes 600,000 to 850,000 distinct CDR3 sequences, 14% of them seen just once. The CDR3 has 16 residues. Trimming left V 1 base short and J 5 bases short, with 15 bases between. The germline CDR1 and CDR2 sequences are DFQATT and SNEGSKA (reference sequence). The clonotype originates from a man aged 45 to 65 who received an inactivated influenza vaccine. Sequences were derived from PBMCs from blood, sampled around 14 days before vaccination. The chain recombines TRBV20-1 with TRBJ1-6; perhaps TRBD1 as D (6 bases). CDR3 DNA sequence: TGCAGTGCTAGAGGGGAGGGACAAGGCGATAATTCACCCCTCCACTTT. It specifies CSARGEGQGDNSPLHF.